Below, 6 T cell receptor beta chains from the same sample are listed, as sequenced in a study of shared clonotypes between healthy human individuals. Produced via immunoSEQ multiplex PCR; TCRdb's table is partial and in-frame only. This table holds fewer than 3 million clones, less than 95% found once. Sequenced input: naive CD4+ T cells from PBMCs. Subset given: CD45RA+ positively selected. These receptor sequences come from a man aged 18 to 30 in good health. Some clones in this sample may be carry-over from other donors' samples.

This clone was counted a single time. This same CDR3 is encoded by further DNA sequences in the sample. The V gene is TRBV27, the J gene TRBJ2-3, with D perhaps TRBD2 (5 bases). The CDR3 is 15 amino acids. V shed 4 bases and J shed 1 base, with 12 bases lying between them. In germline, CDR1 is MNHEY, CDR2 SMNVEV (reference sequence). CDR3 loop: CASSSPGLGTDTQYF. As DNA, the CDR3 is TGTGCCAGCAGTTCCCCCGGACTCGGCACAGATACGCAGTATTTT.

The rearrangement joins TRBV6-5 to TRBJ1-2; unclear D gene. Germline V gene lookup returns CDR1 MNHEY and CDR2 SVGAGI. V shed 0 bases and J shed 9 bases, with 11 bases lying between them. The CDR3 runs 13 residues. The CDR3 sequence is CASSYSPKGSYTF. The CDR3, as DNA: TGTGCCAGCAGTTACTCGCCGAAGGGTAGCTACACCTTC.

With respect to this clone: The sample has other DNA sequences that encode this CDR3 too. V usage is TRBV5-1 and J usage is TRBJ2-7, with 9 bases matching TRBD2. The V gene's germline CDR1 is SGHRS and CDR2 YFSETQ. Trimming removed 2 bases from V and 0 bases from J; junction bases left unmatched: 3. The CDR3 is made up of 15 amino acids. CDR3 loop: CASSLLAGSSYEQYF. CDR3 DNA sequence: TGCGCCAGCAGCTTACTAGCGGGTAGCTCCTACGAGCAGTACTTC.

The V call is TRBV28, the J call TRBJ2-2; 7 bases match TRBD1. The junction had 15 bases not matched to a gene; V was cut back by 6 bases and J by 5 bases. Germline loops: CDR1 MDHEN, CDR2 SYDVKM. The CDR3 runs 17 residues. The CDR3 reads CASRGMDRSVKTGELFF. CDR3 coding DNA: TGTGCCAGCAGGGGAATGGACAGGTCGGTTAAGACCGGGGAGCTGTTTTTT.

To note about this clone: The same CDR3 is also encoded by other DNA sequences in this sample. The CDR3 sequence: CASSPRGRGEQYF. In DNA form, the CDR3 reads TGTGCCAGCAGTCCCAGGGGGCGAGGCGAGCAGTACTTC. The chain uses TRBV6-5 and TRBJ2-7; 8 nucleotides align to TRBD1. V trimming: 5 bases; J trimming: 6 bases; junction bases outside the gene matches: 6. This CDR3 spans 13 amino acids. Per germline, CDR1 MNHEY and CDR2 SVGAGI.

This clone appeared once. CDR3 sequence reads: CATSREQRGEKLFF. DNA for the CDR3: TGTGCCACCAGCAGAGAGCAGAGAGGTGAAAAACTGTTTTTT. The chain links TRBV15 to TRBJ1-4; D call uncertain. Germline V gene lookup returns CDR1 LNHNV and CDR2 YYDKDF (reference sequence). Deletions cut 0 bases from V and 7 bases from J, with 9 bases between. This CDR3 region has 14 residues.